Listed here is a single T cell receptor beta chain. This entry is derived from a study of T cell responses to AZD1222 COVID-19 vaccine. Clones were read by immunoSEQ multiplex PCR, and TCRdb kept only the in-frame ones, dropping some. The sample consists of more than 95,000 clones, about 88% of them appearing once. V gave up 1 base and J gave up 3 bases, with 4 bases separating them. CDR3 length equals 13 residues. Germline CDR1 LNHDA, CDR2 SQIVND (reference sequence). Material: peripheral blood, obtained on day 0 of AZD1222 vaccination. The chain carries TRBV19 and TRBJ2-1; D gene uncertain. This clonotype originated in an adult in good health. The DNA for the CDR3 is TGTGCCAGTAGTATAGGGGGCTACAATGAGCAGTTCTTC. Residues: CASSIGGYNEQFF. The full variable domain, rest sourced from reference TRBV19 and TRBJ2-1, is DGGITQSPKYLFRKEGQNVTLSCEQNLNHDAMYWYRQDPGQGLRLIYYSQIVNDFQKGDIAEGYSVSREKKESFPLTVTSAQKNPTAFYLCASSIGGYNEQFFGPGTRLTVL.